This T cell receptor (beta chain) derives from a study of CD8+CD57+ T cells in acquired aplastic anemia. For the study at large: Average DNA yield from sorted CD4+ and CD8+ cells was around 3.2 ug.

On this clonotype itself: Its target is not known.

Regarding the study as a whole: Sharing between patients and controls was observed for 25 to 30 CD8+ CDR3 sequences.

Genomic DNA acted as the template from which TCR beta VDJ combination and CDR3 sequence profiling were carried out. In TCRdb, the reads were re-called with MiXCR into one record per CDR3 protein. The sample lists around 400,000 distinct CDR3 sequences, 65% to 80% occurring once. The CDR3 runs 16 residues. The V and J ends lost 5 bases and 4 bases respectively, with 16 bases between them. The V gene's germline CDR1 is SGDLS and CDR2 YYNGEE. Sequences were obtained from sorted CD4+, CD8+, or CD8+CD57+ T cells (not recorded which) from PBMCs. The V and J genes are TRBV9 and TRBJ2-6, with D unclear. This receptor was obtained from a human donor in good health, serving as a control. The CDR3 loop is CASSEQSQFGANVLTF. CDR3 in DNA: TGTGCCAGCAGTGAACAGAGCCAATTCGGGGCCAACGTCCTGACTTTC.